This T cell receptor beta chain originates from a study of response to subunit inactivated influenza vaccine. The germline gives CDR1 DFQATT, CDR2 SNEGSKA (reference sequence). The CDR3 is 12 amino acids. Trimming removed 3 bases from V and 3 bases from J, with 9 bases in between. TCRdb passed the RT-PCR reads through MiXCR, listing each CDR3 protein once. Found here are more than 150,000 distinct CDR3 sequences, about 10% of them singletons; the top ten hold approximately 11%. This chain connects TRBV20-1 to TRBJ2-7; D is unclear. The source was non-naive T cells sorted from PBMCs, collected on the day of vaccination. The receptor comes from a middle-aged man who received an inactivated influenza vaccine. The CDR3 region has the DNA TGCAGTGCTAGTTCTGGTAACTACGAGCAGTACTTC. Its protein product is CSASSGNYEQYF.